The 18 T cell receptor beta chains below come from one sample, sequenced in a study of OX40 agonist ivuxolimab in advanced cancers. Generated by immunoSEQ multiplex PCR, the TCRdb table keeps only in-frame clones and is missing some. The sample has roughly 89,000 clones, about 88% seen once. The specimen comprised CD4+ or CD8+ T cells sorted from blood, sampled in a trial of the OX40 agonist ivuxolimab. The receptors originated from an adult with an advanced solid tumor such as melanoma, head and neck, liver or kidney cancer.

Ten or more counts support this clone. The chain carries TRBV5-1 and TRBJ1-1; D ambiguous. CDR1 and CDR2 from the germline V gene are SGHRS and YFSETQ. The CDR3 runs 14 residues. V lost 7 bases to trimming and J lost 2 bases, with 15 bases between them. CDR3 sequence reads: CASGARTSNTEAFF. In DNA, the CDR3 is TGCGCCAGCGGCGCCCGAACGTCCAACACTGAAGCTTTCTTT.

In its sample, this clone was seen a few times. CDR3 region: CAWSVSGVNTEAFF. For the CDR3, the DNA is TGTGCCTGGAGTGTATCAGGGGTGAACACTGAAGCTTTCTTT. The J gene is TRBJ1-1, the V gene TRBV30, with D possibly matching TRBD1 (6 bases). Germline CDR1 GTSNPN, CDR2 SVGIG (reference sequence). The ends were cut back, 0 bases at V and 0 bases at J, with 8 bases in the middle. This CDR3 comprises 14 residues. Drawing the rest from reference TRBV30 and TRBJ1-1, the complete variable domain is SQTIHQWPATLVQPVGSPLSLECTVEGTSNPNLYWYRQAAGRGLQLLFYSVGIGQISSEVPQNLSASRPQDRQFILSSKKLLLSDSGFYLCAWSVSGVNTEAFFGQGTRLTVV.

This chain joins TRBV28 and TRBJ1-2, with unresolved D. V was pared by 1 base and J by 4 bases, with 13 bases between. This CDR3 has 15 amino acids. Germline lookup yields CDR1 MDHEN and CDR2 SYDVKM. For the CDR3, the DNA is TGTGCCAGCAGTTTATTTGGTGGGCCCTTCTATGGCTACACCTTC. Amino acids: CASSLFGGPFYGYTF.

V is TRBV4-2 and J is TRBJ2-7; the D gene is possibly TRBD2 (6 bases). Trimming removed 1 base from V and 5 bases from J, with 15 bases in between. CDR3 length equals 15 residues. The germline V gene has CDR1 LGHNA and CDR2 YNFKEQ. In nucleotides, the CDR3 is TGTGCCAGCAGCCAAGTCTCGGGGGTGAATGACGAGCAGTACTTC. This codes for CASSQVSGVNDEQYF.

The V and J genes are TRBV12-5 and TRBJ2-6, with D possibly being TRBD1 (5 bases). This CDR3 region has 18 residues. Trimming pared 5 bases from V and 5 bases from J, leaving 22 bases between. Germline lookup yields CDR1 LGHNT and CDR2 FRNRAP. CDR3 in amino acids: CASGDWRAGQSRANVLTF. CDR3 nucleotides: TGTGCTAGTGGTGACTGGCGTGCAGGACAAAGTCGGGCCAACGTCCTGACTTTC.

The V and J genes are TRBV4-1 and TRBJ2-7, with 10 bases that match TRBD1. Trimming at V came to 4 bases and at J to 5 bases, leaving 8 bases not matched to a gene. Germline lookup yields CDR1 MGHRA and CDR2 YSYEKL. The CDR3 sequence is 15 residues long. The CDR3 is CASSRSRDRGHEQYF. The CDR3 region has the DNA TGCGCCAGCAGCCGATCCCGGGACAGGGGACACGAGCAGTACTTC.

The genes are TRBV5-1 and TRBJ2-7, with TRBD1 matching over 9 bases. Germline V lookup: CDR1 SGHRS, CDR2 YFSETQ. With 0 bases clipped from V and 4 bases from J, the junction kept 5 bases outside the gene matches. This CDR3 is 15 amino acids long. The CDR3, as DNA: TGCGCCAGCAGCTTGGTGTCGGGACAGGGTTACGAGCAGTACTTC. This codes for CASSLVSGQGYEQYF.

This chain links TRBV23-1 with TRBJ2-6; either TRBD1 or TRBD2 may supply D (5 bases each). TRBV23-1 belongs to the ORF category, with a function that is uncertain. Between the trimmed V and J ends, which lost 1 base and 2 bases, there was a span of 21 bases. This CDR3 is built from 20 residues. The DNA of the CDR3 is TGCGCCAGCAGTCAATGTAAAGACCCAGGACACGGGGCTGGGGCCAACGTCCTGACTTTC. Translated, it gives CASSQCKDPGHGAGANVLTF.

V usage is TRBV6-6 and J usage is TRBJ1-1; TRBD1 might be the D (5 bases). V was cut by 6 bases and J by 4 bases, with 15 bases left in between. Germline values: CDR1 MNHNY, CDR2 SVGAGI (reference sequence). This CDR3 is 14 amino acids long. The CDR3 here is CASRPGGVGTEAFF. DNA of the CDR3: TGTGCCAGCAGGCCCGGGGGGGTGGGCACTGAAGCTTTCTTT.

The chain combines TRBV6-1 with TRBJ2-7, with D maybe TRBD1 (6 bases). Per germline, CDR1 MNHNS and CDR2 SASEGT. The CDR3 consists of 12 residues. Trimming left V 6 bases short and J 5 bases short, with 11 bases between. The CDR3 region is CASRKDSHEQYF. CDR3 bases: TGTGCCAGCAGAAAGGACAGTCACGAGCAGTACTTC.

This chain uses TRBV25-1 with TRBJ1-1; no clear D. The CDR3 runs to 13 residues. Trimming shortened V by 6 bases and J by 3 bases, and 11 bases separated the two germline ends. Per germline, CDR1 MGHDK and CDR2 SYGVNS. DNA of the CDR3: TGTGCCAGCAGGGAGGACCGGGACACTGAAGCTTTCTTT. Amino acids: CASREDRDTEAFF. The complete variable domain, with remaining parts taken from reference TRBV25-1 and TRBJ1-1, reads EADIYQTPRYLVIGTGKKITLECSQTMGHDKMYWYQQDPGMELHLIHYSYGVNSTEKGDLSSESTVSRIRTEHFPLTLESARPSHTSQYLCASREDRDTEAFFGQGTRLTVV.

This chain links TRBV28 with TRBJ1-5, with TRBD1 matching 7 bases. The ends lost 3 bases at V and 1 base at J; junction bases unmatched: 3. Germline CDR1 reads MDHEN; CDR2 reads SYDVKM. The CDR3 is 15 amino acids. The CDR3 loop is CASSFRGLSNQPQHF. The CDR3 nucleotides are TGTGCCAGCAGTTTTAGGGGGCTGAGCAATCAGCCCCAGCATTTT.

This clone has just a few counts. The V gene is TRBV5-1, the J gene TRBJ2-1; either TRBD1 or TRBD2 may supply D (5 bases each). The germline V gene encodes CDR1 SGHRS and CDR2 YFSETQ. CDR3 length equals 15 residues. V was clipped by 1 base and J by 5 bases, with 13 bases between them. CDR3 bases: TGCGCCAGCAGCTTGTCGGGGCCAGGGAACAATGAGCAGTTCTTC. Protein sequence: CASSLSGPGNNEQFF. The variable domain in full, with the rest retrieved from reference TRBV5-1 and TRBJ2-1, is KAGVTQTPRYLIKTRGQQVTLSCSPISGHRSVSWYQQTPGQGLQFLFEYFSETQRNKGNFPGRFSGRQFSNSRSEMNVSTLELGDSALYLCASSLSGPGNNEQFFGPGTRLTVL.

This clone was counted between two and nine times. This chain connects TRBV30 to TRBJ2-3; 7 bases agree with TRBD2. V shed 7 bases, J shed 3 bases, and the junction held 22 bases outside the gene matches. Germline V gene data show CDR1 as GTSNPN and CDR2 as SVGIG (reference sequence). The CDR3 totals 18 residues. The CDR3 DNA reads TGTGCCTCGACCGGGACGGAACTCCGGGGGGAGGGGACAGATACGCAGTATTTT. It encodes CASTGTELRGEGTDTQYF.

This clone was picked up a small number of times. This chain links TRBV5-1 with TRBJ2-1, with D perhaps matching TRBD2 (6 bases). This CDR3 comprises 15 residues. The germline V gene has CDR1 SGHRS and CDR2 YFSETQ. The V gene lost 4 bases and the J gene lost 3 bases, with 14 bases spanning the gap. The CDR3 coding sequence is TGCGCCAGCAGCGCGGGACTGGTGGGCTACAATGAGCAGTTCTTC. Its protein is CASSAGLVGYNEQFF.

The V call is TRBV7-2, the J call TRBJ2-5; TRBD2 agrees at 11 bases. Looked up from germline, CDR1 is SGHTA and CDR2 is FQGNSA. The CDR3 runs 16 residues. With V trimmed by 3 bases and J by 0 bases, 3 bases remained unmatched. The DNA of the CDR3 is TGTGCCAGCAGCTTGGGACTAGCGGCGAACCAAGAGACCCAGTACTTC. This codes for CASSLGLAANQETQYF.

The chain carries TRBV6-1 and TRBJ2-2; 9 bases fit TRBD2. J lost 2 bases, V lost 8 bases, and 6 bases had no gene match. The CDR3 loop spans 15 amino acids. The germline CDR1 and CDR2 sequences are MNHNS and SASEGT. The chain's CDR3 is CASSRGGANTGELFF. The CDR3 coding sequence is TGTGCCAGCTCCCGCGGGGGGGCAAACACCGGGGAGCTGTTTTTT.

The chain joins TRBV30 to TRBJ2-2; D gene uncertain. This CDR3 has 16 residues. CDR1 is GTSNPN, CDR2 SVGIG, per germline (reference sequence). The V end was cut by 2 bases, the J end by 6 bases, with 19 bases between. The CDR3 sequence: CAWSLSWPVSPGELFF. The CDR3 DNA sequence: TGTGCCTGGAGTCTCAGTTGGCCCGTCAGTCCCGGGGAGCTGTTTTTT.